This TCR beta chain was recovered during a study of blood T cell repertoires in COVID-19. Turning to the study itself: Samples taken during acute and convalescent COVID-19 were collected in the United States, Italy and Spain. PBMCs, B-cell-depleted T cells, or T cells were the source of the cDNA or gDNA that made up the material.

From germline, CDR1 is MDHEN and CDR2 SYDVKM. V was clipped by 5 bases and J by 7 bases; unmatched bases: 16. CDR3 length equals 16 residues. Assay used: immunoSEQ multiplex PCR; TCRdb lists only in-frame clones, some missing. The data contain under 250,000 clones, 87% of them singletons. This TCR came from a man aged 18 to 30 with active or convalescent COVID-19. The chain employs TRBV28 and TRBJ2-7, with TRBD1 identical over 8 bases. Sequences were obtained from peripheral blood. CDR3 sequence (DNA): TGTGCCAGCAGTCTATCCTGGACAGGGATTGTCGAGGAGCAGTACTTC. It yields the protein CASSLSWTGIVEEQYF.